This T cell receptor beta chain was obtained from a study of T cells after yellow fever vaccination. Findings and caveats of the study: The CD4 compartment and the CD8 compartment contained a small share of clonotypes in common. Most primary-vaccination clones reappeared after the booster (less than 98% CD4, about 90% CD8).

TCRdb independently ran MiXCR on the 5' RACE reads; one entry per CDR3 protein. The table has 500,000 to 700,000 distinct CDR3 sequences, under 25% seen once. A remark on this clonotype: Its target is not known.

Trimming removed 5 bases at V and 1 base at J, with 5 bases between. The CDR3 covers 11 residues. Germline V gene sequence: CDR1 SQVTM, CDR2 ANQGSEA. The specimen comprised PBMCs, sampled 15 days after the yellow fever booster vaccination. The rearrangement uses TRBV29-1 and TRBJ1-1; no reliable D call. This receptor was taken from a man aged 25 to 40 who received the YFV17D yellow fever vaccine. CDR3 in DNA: TGCAGCGTTTGGGGGAACACTGAAGCTTTCTTT. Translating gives CSVWGNTEAFF.